This TCR beta chain came from a study of blood T cells in healthy people across ages. A second PCR, run for about 6 to 12 cycles, used a sample-barcoded 5' primer plus a J-beta primer mix. TCRdb passed the 5' RACE reads through MiXCR, listing each CDR3 protein once. The repertoire holds 2 million or so distinct CDR3 sequences, just under 50% seen once, with more than 2% in the top ten. Germline assignment: CDR1 SNHLY and CDR2 FYNNEI. Trimming cost V 2 bases and J 10 bases, with 18 bases left between them. The CDR3 totals 15 residues. V is TRBV2 and J is TRBJ2-1; the D gene is possibly TRBD1 (7 bases). The receptor comes from a woman in her thirties or forties in good health. The sample comprised blood. CDR3 bases: TGTGCCAGCAGTGAAAATGGAGGAGGGGGCATGGAGCAGTTCTTC. Protein sequence: CASSENGGGGMEQFF.